These 14 T cell receptor beta chains originate from one sample sequenced in a study of cytomegalovirus exposure and HLA in healthy donors. It was with 60 Vbeta and 13 Jbeta primers that the PCR ran. Assay: immunoSEQ multiplex PCR; the TCRdb copy retains only in-frame clones and omits some. The table lists approximately 110,000 clones, more than 70% of them singletons. The specimen was PBMCs. The receptors derive from a man aged 30 to 45 in good health and CMV-seronegative.

The V and J genes are TRBV29-1 and TRBJ1-4; no reliable D call. The CDR3 is 15 residues long. Trimming removed 5 bases from V and 0 bases from J, with 13 bases in between. CDR1 and CDR2 (germline): SQVTM, ANQGSEA. The CDR3 sequence: CSVYAESATNEKLFF. In DNA, the CDR3 is TGCAGCGTTTACGCGGAGAGTGCAACTAATGAAAAACTGTTTTTT.

J is TRBJ2-2 and V is TRBV7-8, with 7 bases that match TRBD2. Germline lookup yields CDR1 SGHVS and CDR2 FQNEAQ. J gave up 7 bases and V 6 bases, and 5 bases lay outside the gene matches. This CDR3 spans 13 amino acids. The DNA for the CDR3 is TGTGCCAGCAGTCCCGGGGAGGGCGGGGAGCTGTTTTTT. It yields the protein CASSPGEGGELFF.

This rearrangement joins TRBV7-2 to TRBJ1-2; no clear D gene. Germline loops: CDR1 SGHTA, CDR2 FQGNSA. V shed 5 bases and J shed 8 bases, with 12 bases lying between them. There are 12 residues in the CDR3. As DNA, the CDR3 is TGTGCCAGCAGCGCCACAGTAGGAGGCTACACCTTC. Its protein product is CASSATVGGYTF. Filled out from reference TRBV7-2 and TRBJ1-2, the complete variable domain reads GAGVSQSPSNKVTEKGKDVELRCDPISGHTALYWYRQSLGQGLEFLIYFQGNSAPDKSGLPSDRFSAERTGGSVSTLTIQRTQQEDSAVYLCASSATVGGYTFGSGTRLTVV.

V and J are TRBV18 and TRBJ2-1; 8 nucleotides align to TRBD2. In germline, CDR1 is KGHSH, CDR2 LQKENI. The ends lost 3 bases at V and 7 bases at J; junction bases unmatched: 8. The CDR3 has 15 residues. CDR3 DNA: TGTGCCAGCTCACCTATGGGACTAGTAACGAATGAGCAGTTCTTC. This gives the protein CASSPMGLVTNEQFF.

V is TRBV28 and J is TRBJ1-2, with D possibly matching TRBD1 (6 bases). The CDR3 has 17 amino acids. Germline lookup yields CDR1 MDHEN and CDR2 SYDVKM. The germline V and J ends were trimmed by 7 bases and 2 bases, with 23 bases remaining between them. CDR3 nucleotides: TGTGCCAGCACCAGTGCGGACAGACCGTCCCGGAACTATGGCTACACCTTC. Protein: CASTSADRPSRNYGYTF.

This clone has just a few counts. The V and J genes are TRBV28 and TRBJ1-5; tentatively, D is TRBD1 (6 bases). V was trimmed by 6 bases and J by 9 bases, leaving 15 bases between them. The CDR3 contains 13 residues. From germline, CDR1 is MDHEN and CDR2 SYDVKM. The CDR3 loop is CASSPNPDRPQHF. The CDR3 DNA reads TGTGCCAGCAGCCCTAACCCGGACAGGCCCCAGCATTTT. Full variable domain (remainder filled in from reference TRBV28 and TRBJ1-5): DVKVTQSSRYLVKRTGEKVFLECVQDMDHENMFWYRQDPGLGLRLIYFSYDVKMKEKGDIPEGYSVSREKKERFSLILESASTNQTSMYLCASSPNPDRPQHFGDGTRLSIL.

The rearrangement uses TRBV7-9 and TRBJ2-7; D not certain. Germline CDR1 is SEHNR and CDR2 is FQNEAQ (reference sequence). CDR3 length: 13 amino acids. Trimming shortened V by 1 base and J by 6 bases, and 10 bases separated the two germline ends. CDR3 region: CASSLDLNSEQYF. Written as DNA, the CDR3 is TGTGCCAGCAGCTTAGACCTCAACTCCGAGCAGTACTTC.

In this sample, this clone turned up a few times. As DNA, the CDR3 is TGCGCCAGCAGCCAAGCACAGGGGCCCTATGGCTACACCTTC. The encoded protein is CASSQAQGPYGYTF. The chain links TRBV4-1 to TRBJ1-2, with 7 bases aligning to TRBD1. The CDR3 is 14 residues long. The J segment lost 4 bases and the V segment lost 1 base, leaving 3 bases of the junction unmatched. From germline, CDR1 is MGHRA and CDR2 YSYEKL.

The chain uses TRBV29-1 and TRBJ2-7; 8 bases align to TRBD1. The trim removed 4 bases at V and 6 bases at J, leaving 5 bases unmatched. CDR3 length: 12 amino acids. Germline lookup yields CDR1 SQVTM and CDR2 ANQGSEA. The CDR3 DNA sequence: TGCAGCGTTGTACAGGGGGGCATCGAGCAGTACTTC. It translates to CSVVQGGIEQYF.

J is TRBJ2-2 and V is TRBV9, with 8 bases fitting TRBD2. V lost 4 bases to trimming and J lost 6 bases; unmatched junction nucleotides: 17. Germline loops: CDR1 SGDLS, CDR2 YYNGEE. The CDR3 totals 18 residues. As DNA, the CDR3 is TGTGCCAGCAGCTCGACACTAAGGACTAGCCGGTGGGCCGGGGAGCTGTTTTTT. This encodes CASSSTLRTSRWAGELFF.

This chain uses TRBV13 with TRBJ2-7; perhaps TRBD2 as D (6 bases). Trimming stripped 5 bases from V and 1 base from J, with 15 bases between. The CDR3 runs to 15 residues. The germline V gene has CDR1 PRHDT and CDR2 FYEKMQ (reference sequence). The CDR3 DNA reads TGTGCCAGCAGCCATCTCGGAGGGGCTTCCTACGAGCAGTACTTC. It codes for CASSHLGGASYEQYF.

The chain is built from TRBV9 and TRBJ2-3; TRBD2 aligns across 7 bases. Germline loops: CDR1 SGDLS, CDR2 YYNGEE. V shed 4 bases, J shed 5 bases, and the junction held 7 bases outside the gene matches. This CDR3 has 14 amino acids. The CDR3 region is CASSTSVSGDTQYF. The CDR3 DNA follows: TGTGCCAGCAGCACTAGCGTTTCGGGAGATACGCAGTATTTT.

This chain joins TRBV7-2 and TRBJ1-1; D gene uncertain. Germline CDR1 reads SGHTA; CDR2 reads FQGNSA. This CDR3 has 13 residues. V lost 5 bases, J lost 2 bases, and 9 bases lay in between. Here the CDR3 DNA reads TGTGCCAGCAGCCTAGACCTAAACACTGAAGCTTTCTTT. It encodes CASSLDLNTEAFF.

This clone was recorded once. The J gene is TRBJ2-5, the V gene TRBV7-6, with D tentatively TRBD2 (6 bases). V gave up 5 bases and J gave up 4 bases, with 14 bases separating them. This CDR3 is built from 14 residues. Germline CDR1 is SGHVS and CDR2 is FNYEAQ. CDR3 bases: TGTGCCAGCAGCCCCCGACTAGTGGTAGAGACCCAGTACTTC. Protein: CASSPRLVVETQYF.